This TCR beta chain was captured in a study of blood T cell repertoires in COVID-19. As for the study in general: Acute-phase and convalescent COVID-19 samples originated in the United States, Italy and Spain.

In the original analysis: Amplification of reference gene primers was used by the study to estimate nucleated cell counts. The method was immunoSEQ multiplex PCR; TCRdb's version includes in-frame clones alone and lacks a portion of them. V and J calls and clone size come straight from that table; D and trimming were deduced from the DNA. The table lists about 190,000 clones, 80% to 90% of them singletons. CDR1 and CDR2 from the germline V gene are SGHNT and YYREEE (reference sequence). With V trimmed by 3 bases and J by 1 base, 8 bases remained unmatched. The CDR3 runs 19 residues. This sequence originates from a man younger than 40 with acute or convalescent COVID-19. Sequencing used peripheral blood. The chain couples TRBV5-4 to TRBJ1-6; 12 nucleotides agree with TRBD1. CDR3: CASSYGTGGLRSYNSPLHF. CDR3 bases: TGTGCCAGCAGCTACGGGACAGGGGGCTTACGGTCCTATAATTCACCCCTCCACTTT.